This entry lists 11 T cell receptor beta chains sequenced from one sample in a study of blood T cell repertoires in COVID-19. Using immunoSEQ multiplex PCR, the repertoire was profiled, and TCRdb retains in-frame clones only, with some absent. The sample holds 290,000 or so clones; around 87% are singletons and the top ten take around 1.4%. What was sequenced was peripheral blood. All receptors come from a man between 65 and 80 years old with acute or convalescent COVID-19.

The rearrangement joins TRBV24-1 to TRBJ1-1; the match to TRBD1 covers 7 bases. V trimming: 4 bases; J trimming: 5 bases; junction bases outside the gene matches: 3. CDR1 and CDR2 (germline): KGHDR, SFDVKD. This CDR3 region has 13 residues. The CDR3 nucleotides read TGTGCCACCAGTGAACGACAGGGAACTGAAGCTTTCTTT. It encodes CATSERQGTEAFF.

The chain couples TRBV19 to TRBJ2-2; 10 bases are a match to TRBD1. Trimming removed 4 bases from V and 4 bases from J; junction bases left unmatched: 3. This CDR3 comprises 15 residues. CDR1 and CDR2 from the germline V gene are LNHDA and SQIVND (reference sequence). The CDR3 DNA sequence: TGTGCCAGTAGTACCCGGGACAGGGGCACCGGGGAGCTGTTTTTT. Translation gives CASSTRDRGTGELFF.

CDR3 residues: CASSSGLYEQYF. The CDR3 nucleotides are TGTGCCAGCAGCTCGGGACTCTACGAGCAGTACTTC. The chain employs TRBV28 and TRBJ2-7, with D maybe TRBD2 (6 bases). This CDR3 has 12 amino acids. Germline V lookup: CDR1 MDHEN, CDR2 SYDVKM. Trimming took 6 bases from V and 3 from J, leaving 9 bases between them.

The chain joins TRBV5-4 to TRBJ2-3, with 13 bases identical to TRBD2. The junction had 4 bases not matched to a gene; V was cut back by 4 bases and J by 2 bases. This CDR3 has 16 amino acids. From germline, CDR1 is SGHNT and CDR2 YYREEE (reference sequence). The CDR3 DNA follows: TGTGCCAGCAGCCCGGGACTAGCGGGGACCACAGATACGCAGTATTTT. Translated: CASSPGLAGTTDTQYF. Together with reference TRBV5-4 and TRBJ2-3, the CDR3 gives the full variable domain: ETGVTQSPTHLIKTRGQQVTLRCSSQSGHNTVSWYQQALGQGPQFIFQYYREEENGRGNFPPRFSGLQFPNYSSELNVNALELDDSALYLCASSPGLAGTTDTQYFGPGTRLTVL.

This chain links TRBV6-5 with TRBJ2-7; 8 bases fit TRBD1. The CDR3 totals 15 residues. With 5 bases clipped from V and 6 bases from J, the junction kept 12 bases outside the gene matches. CDR1 is MNHEY and CDR2 is SVGAGI in the germline V gene. This chain's CDR3 is CASSRTQGDGREQYF. CDR3 DNA: TGTGCCAGCAGTCGCACACAGGGGGATGGGCGCGAGCAGTACTTC.

This rearrangement joins TRBV6-6 to TRBJ2-5; D possibly corresponds to TRBD2 (6 bases). CDR1 and CDR2 (germline): MNHNY, SVGAGI (reference sequence). Trimming cost V 4 bases and J 4 bases, with 10 bases left between them. There are 13 residues in the CDR3. This CDR3 reads CASSFGRIETQYF. The CDR3 nucleotides read TGTGCCAGCAGTTTTGGGAGGATAGAGACCCAGTACTTC.

The chain combines TRBV5-3 with TRBJ2-7; 7 nucleotides line up with TRBD2. TRBV5-3 is known as an ORF, though its function is uncertain. The CDR3 runs 15 residues. Losses at the gene ends were 4 bases for V and 3 bases for J; bases not matched to a gene: 10. In DNA, the CDR3 is TGTGCCAGAAGCCCAACTCTAGCGGCGAGCTACGAGCAGTACTTC. This translates into CARSPTLAASYEQYF.

The gene calls are TRBV15 and TRBJ2-1; possibly TRBD2 for D (5 bases). The CDR3 is made up of 15 amino acids. Germline V gene lookup returns CDR1 LNHNV and CDR2 YYDKDF (reference sequence). Trimming cost V 3 bases and J 4 bases, with 13 bases left between them. For the CDR3, the DNA is TGTGCCACCAGCAGCGCCGCGGGCCCGTACAATGAGCAGTTCTTC. As protein: CATSSAAGPYNEQFF.

In nucleotides, the CDR3 is TGTGCCTGGAGTGTTAAGAGCCTCTACGAGCAGTACTTC. This codes for CAWSVKSLYEQYF. V gene TRBV30 combines with J gene TRBJ2-7, with D unclear. In germline, CDR1 is GTSNPN, CDR2 SVGIG (reference sequence). The V gene lost 0 bases and the J gene lost 3 bases, with 9 bases spanning the gap. This CDR3 comprises 13 residues. The whole variable domain, remainder taken from reference TRBV30 and TRBJ2-7, is SQTIHQWPATLVQPVGSPLSLECTVEGTSNPNLYWYRQAAGRGLQLLFYSVGIGQISSEVPQNLSASRPQDRQFILSSKKLLLSDSGFYLCAWSVKSLYEQYFGPGTRLTVT.

This sequence joins TRBV5-4 and TRBJ2-5, with 9 bases that match TRBD1. The CDR3 totals 14 residues. Per germline, CDR1 SGHNT and CDR2 YYREEE (reference sequence). Trimming took 3 bases from V and 5 from J; bases not matched to a gene: 5. CDR3 DNA: TGTGCCAGCAGCTCCGGGACAGGGATCGAGACCCAGTACTTC. Protein: CASSSGTGIETQYF.

This clone was recorded once. The V call is TRBV29-1, the J call TRBJ1-4; 7 bases are shared with TRBD1. Trimming at V came to 4 bases and at J to 8 bases, leaving 10 bases not matched to a gene. Germline V gene lookup returns CDR1 SQVTM and CDR2 ANQGSEA. The CDR3 totals 14 residues. CDR3 coding DNA: TGCAGCGTTGTCGGACAGGCGGAGAGGGAAAAACTGTTTTTT. This gives the protein CSVVGQAEREKLFF.